Listed below are T cell receptor beta chains from one sample, sequenced in a study of T cell responses to AZD1222 COVID-19 vaccine. The method was immunoSEQ multiplex PCR; TCRdb's version includes in-frame clones alone and lacks a portion of them. The data hold 110,000 to 150,000 clones, with around 93% observed a single time. The material sequenced was peripheral blood, taken 28 days after the second AZD1222 dose. The receptors shown here come from an adult who received the AZD1222 COVID-19 vaccine. Both conserved end residues are part of each CDR3. D genes are given only for firm matches. A row's size may be missing; if present it is once, few, many or a size class.

V	D	J	size	DNA	CDR3
TRBV15	NA	TRBJ1-1	few	TGTGCCACCAGCAGGGGATACACTGAAGCTTTCTTT	CATSRGYTEAFF
TRBV5-1	TRBD1	TRBJ1-2	NA	TGCGCCAGCAGCTTGGATGTACAGGGGGCGAGTGGCTACACCTTC	CASSLDVQGASGYTF
TRBV20-1	NA	TRBJ1-1	NA	TGCAGTCCTAGCGGGGTCACTGAAGCTTTCTTT	CSPSGVTEAFF
TRBV7-2	NA	TRBJ1-5	NA	TGTGCCAGCAGCTTGACAGAAAATCAGCCCCAGCATTTT	CASSLTENQPQHF
TRBV30	TRBD2	TRBJ2-1	NA	TGTGCCTGGAGTATAGCGGGACCCTCCTACAATGAGCAGTTCTTC	CAWSIAGPSYNEQFF
TRBV12-3/TRBV12-4	NA	TRBJ2-1	few	TGTGCCAGCAGTTTCGGACTTTACAATGAGCAGTTCTTC	CASSFGLYNEQFF
TRBV13	TRBD1	TRBJ2-7	few	TGTGCCAGCAGCCCCCGACAGGGGCCCTACGAGCAGTACTTC	CASSPRQGPYEQYF
TRBV18	NA	TRBJ2-7	NA	TGTGCCAGCTCACCAGGGGAGGGGGCATACGAGCAGTACTTC	CASSPGEGAYEQYF
TRBV15	NA	TRBJ2-7	NA	TGTGCCACCAGCAGACAGGATAGGCTGAAGCAGTACTTC	CATSRQDRLKQYF
TRBV10-3	NA	TRBJ1-1	NA	TGTGCCACAGGACGAATAAACGAGGTTGAAGCTTTCTTT	CATGRINEVEAFF
TRBV24-1	TRBD1	TRBJ1-2	NA	TGTGCCACCAGTGATTCCACCGGACAGGCATATGGCTACACCTTC	CATSDSTGQAYGYTF
TRBV5-1	NA	TRBJ2-6	NA	TGCGCCAGCAGCTTCGGCGGAACCTCTGGGGCCAACGTCCTGACTTTC	CASSFGGTSGANVLTF
TRBV20-1	TRBD1	TRBJ1-2	NA	TGCAGTGCTAGTGACAGGGGAATAAGTAATGATGGCTACACCTTC	CSASDRGISNDGYTF
TRBV5-4	NA	TRBJ2-7	NA	TGTGCCAGCAGCCTACTAGGAGCCCATACGGGGGAGCAGTACTTC	CASSLLGAHTGEQYF
TRBV24-1	TRBD2	TRBJ2-1	NA	TGTGCCACCAGTGATCCAGCGGGAAGGTACAATGAGCAGTTCTTC	CATSDPAGRYNEQFF
TRBV19	NA	TRBJ1-1	NA	TGTGCCAGTAGTACGACAGGAGCGAACACTGAAGCTTTCTTT	CASSTTGANTEAFF
TRBV4-3	NA	TRBJ1-2	NA	TGCGCCAGCAGCCAAGGCGCACAGGGAACATCTAACTATGGCTACACCTTC	CASSQGAQGTSNYGYTF
TRBV18	NA	TRBJ2-6	once	TGTGCCAGCTCACCAAAATCCCCTGGGGCCAACGTCCTGACTTTC	CASSPKSPGANVLTF
TRBV9	NA	TRBJ2-1	NA	TGTGCCAGCAGCGTAGAGCCAAACTCCTACAATGAGCAGTTCTTC	CASSVEPNSYNEQFF
TRBV10-3	TRBD2	TRBJ2-1	NA	TGTGCCATCAGCCGACTAGCAGATAGCTCCTACAATGAGCAGTTCTTC	CAISRLADSSYNEQFF
TRBV20-1	NA	TRBJ1-1	NA	TGCAGTGCTATCCTCAGGGAAGCTTTCTTT	CSAILREAFF
TRBV19	NA	TRBJ1-2	NA	TGTGCCAGTAGTAGAAGTCTGACGGCTAACTATGGCTACACCTTC	CASSRSLTANYGYTF
TRBV7-9	NA	TRBJ2-3	NA	TGTGCCAGCAGCTCCCCGACAGGTTCCAGCACAGATACGCAGTATTTT	CASSSPTGSSTDTQYF
TRBV2	NA	TRBJ1-2	NA	TGTGCCAGCAGTGAAGCGCGGGGAGGGGTTGGCGGCTACACCTTC	CASSEARGGVGGYTF
TRBV21-1	NA	TRBJ2-3	NA	TGTGCCAGCAGCAAAGAGAAACTAGCGGGTCCTCGTGGCGCAGATACGCAGTATTTT	CASSKEKLAGPRGADTQYF
TRBV4-3	NA	TRBJ2-7	NA	TGCGCCAGCAGCCCGGAAGAGCAGTACTTC	CASSPEEQYF
TRBV2	NA	TRBJ1-2	NA	TGTGCCAGCAGTGAAGCGCTTTCAGGAGGGGTTCATGGCTACACCTTC	CASSEALSGGVHGYTF
TRBV19	TRBD1	TRBJ2-7	once	TGTGCCAGTAGTCGGGACAGGGGCGACGACGAGCAGTACTTC	CASSRDRGDDEQYF
TRBV5-1	TRBD2	TRBJ2-2	NA	TGCGCCAGCAGCCGACAGGGACTAGCGGACACCGGGGAGCTGTTTTTT	CASSRQGLADTGELFF
TRBV6-6	NA	TRBJ2-6	NA	TGTGCCAGCAGTGGCCGATCCGGCTCTGGGGCCAACGTCCTGACTTTC	CASSGRSGSGANVLTF